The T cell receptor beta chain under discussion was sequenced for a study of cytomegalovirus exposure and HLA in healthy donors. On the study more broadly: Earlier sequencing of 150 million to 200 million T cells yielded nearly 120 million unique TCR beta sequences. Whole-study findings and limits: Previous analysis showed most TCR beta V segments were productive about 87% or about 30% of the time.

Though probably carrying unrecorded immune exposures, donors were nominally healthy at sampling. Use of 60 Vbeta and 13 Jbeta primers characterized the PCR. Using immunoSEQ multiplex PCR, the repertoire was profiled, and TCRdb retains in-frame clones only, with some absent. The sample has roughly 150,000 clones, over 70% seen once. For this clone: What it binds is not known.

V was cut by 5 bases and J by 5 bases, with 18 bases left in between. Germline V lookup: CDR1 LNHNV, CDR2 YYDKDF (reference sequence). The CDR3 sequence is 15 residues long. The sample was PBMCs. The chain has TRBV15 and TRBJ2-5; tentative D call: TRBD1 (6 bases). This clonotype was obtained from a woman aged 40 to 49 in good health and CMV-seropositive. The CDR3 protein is CATSETGTPLETQYF. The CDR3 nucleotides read TGTGCCACCAGCGAAACCGGGACACCATTGGAGACCCAGTACTTC.